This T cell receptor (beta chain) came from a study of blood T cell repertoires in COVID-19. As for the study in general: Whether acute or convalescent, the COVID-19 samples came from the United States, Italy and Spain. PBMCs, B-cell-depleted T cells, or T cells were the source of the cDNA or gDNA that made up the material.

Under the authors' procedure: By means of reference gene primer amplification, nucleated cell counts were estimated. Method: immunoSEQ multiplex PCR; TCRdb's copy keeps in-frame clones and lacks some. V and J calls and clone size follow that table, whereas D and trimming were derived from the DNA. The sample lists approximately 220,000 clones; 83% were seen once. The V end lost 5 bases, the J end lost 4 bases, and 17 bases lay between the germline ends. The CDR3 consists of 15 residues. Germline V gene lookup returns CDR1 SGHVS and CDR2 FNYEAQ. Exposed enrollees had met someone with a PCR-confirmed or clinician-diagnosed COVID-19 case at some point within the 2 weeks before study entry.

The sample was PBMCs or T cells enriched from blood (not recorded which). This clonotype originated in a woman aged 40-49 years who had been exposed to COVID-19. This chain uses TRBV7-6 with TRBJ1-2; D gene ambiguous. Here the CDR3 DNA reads TGTGCCAGCAGCCAAAACACACTCCGAGGCTATGGCTACACCTTC. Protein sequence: CASSQNTLRGYGYTF.